The 28 T cell receptor beta chains below were found in one sample sequenced in a study of blood T cells in healthy people across ages (dated by TCRdb to between 2015 and 2016). Receptor amplification or capture employed 5' RACE. Sequenced on an Illumina HiSeq 2500. A second PCR of 7 to 11 cycles was performed with a sample-barcoded 5' primer and a J-beta primer mix. The raw public data were reprocessed by TCRdb itself: fastp quality trimming at Q25, MiXCR clonotype calling, in-frame beta chains only. A single entry per CDR3 protein holds the most common genes and DNA from its merged rows. The sample table holds about 1,500,000 distinct CDR3 sequences, of which approximately 38% were seen once. The top ten constitute 7.9% of the sample. The specimen sequenced was blood. All receptors come from a woman younger than 30 in good health.

The chain links TRBV6-6 to TRBJ2-3, with TRBD2 as a possible D gene (6 bases). The CDR3 is made up of 17 amino acids. The germline V gene encodes CDR1 MNHNY and CDR2 SVGAGI (reference sequence). The V end was cut by 5 bases, the J end by 5 bases, with 23 bases between. CDR3 DNA: TGTGCCAGCAGTCAACCAGCTAGCGCCAGCATTGGAGATACGCAGTATTTT. This sequence encodes CASSQPASASIGDTQYF.

This clonotype showed up just a few times. The chain carries TRBV6-2 or TRBV6-3 and TRBJ1-2; 8 bases align to TRBD1. J was trimmed by 6 bases and V by 5 bases; bases with no gene match: 14. This CDR3 is built from 16 residues. Germline values: CDR1 MNHEY, CDR2 SVGEGT. CDR3 residues: CASSPHGQGSGHGYTF. The CDR3 nucleotides are TGTGCCAGCAGTCCGCATGGACAGGGCAGTGGACATGGCTACACCTTC.

This chain joins TRBV4-1 and TRBJ2-3; TRBD2 matches at 9 bases. Germline CDR1 reads MGHRA; CDR2 reads YSYEKL. CDR3 length: 15 amino acids. Unmatched junction bases numbered 7, after V lost 5 bases and J lost 4 bases. The CDR3, as DNA: TGCGCCAGCAGCAAACTAGCGGGTTGGTCAGATACGCAGTATTTT. Translated: CASSKLAGWSDTQYF.

CDR3 nucleotide sequence: TGTGCCAGCAGTTACTCGAAGGGAGTCATGAACACTGAAGCTTTCTTT. Its translation: CASSYSKGVMNTEAFF. The chain recombines TRBV6-5 with TRBJ1-1; D is ambiguous. The CDR3 has 16 residues. Trimming left V 0 bases short and J 0 bases short, with 11 bases between. Germline-derived CDR1 and CDR2 are MNHEY and SVGAGI.

The chain couples TRBV24-1 to TRBJ2-2; D ambiguous. Looked up from germline, CDR1 is KGHDR and CDR2 is SFDVKD. Trimming took off 4 bases at V and 2 bases at J, with 7 bases between the two ends. This CDR3 spans 14 amino acids. CDR3 DNA: TGTGCCACCAGTGACAGGAGCAACACCGGGGAGCTGTTTTTT. This gives the protein CATSDRSNTGELFF.

Only a few counts were recorded for this clonotype. This chain links TRBV7-6 with TRBJ2-1, with TRBD2 identical over 13 bases. J gave up 2 bases and V 4 bases, and 2 bases lay outside the gene matches. The CDR3 has 16 amino acids. Germline values: CDR1 SGHVS, CDR2 FNYEAQ. CDR3 in DNA: TGTGCCAGCAGCTGGACTAGCGGGAGTCCCTACAATGAGCAGTTCTTC. Its translation is CASSWTSGSPYNEQFF.

The chain links TRBV29-1 to TRBJ2-7; 8 bases map to TRBD2. V lost 4 bases and J lost 9; bases outside the gene matches: 14. The CDR3 loop spans 14 amino acids. Germline V lookup: CDR1 SQVTM, CDR2 ANQGSEA. The chain's CDR3 is CSVGVTSGPRGQYF. The CDR3 DNA follows: TGCAGCGTTGGGGTTACTAGCGGACCGCGCGGGCAGTACTTC.

In this sample, this clonotype turned up a few times. The CDR3 sequence: CSVEDGGKTYGYTF. CDR3 DNA sequence: TGCAGCGTTGAAGATGGGGGAAAAACCTATGGCTACACCTTC. The chain combines TRBV29-1 with TRBJ1-2; D is perhaps TRBD1 (5 bases). The CDR3 is made up of 14 amino acids. With 0 bases removed from V and 4 bases from J, the gap between germline ends came to 12 bases. CDR1 is SQVTM and CDR2 is ANQGSEA in the germline V gene. Full variable domain (outside the CDR3, taken from reference TRBV29-1 and TRBJ1-2): SAVISQKPSRDICQRGTSLTIQCQVDSQVTMMFWYRQQPGQSLTLIATANQGSEATYESGFVIDKFPISRPNLTFSTLTVSNMSPEDSSIYLCSVEDGGKTYGYTFGSGTRLTVV.

This clonotype was counted a few times. The chain recombines TRBV5-1 with TRBJ2-5; D gene uncertain. CDR3 length: 15 amino acids. V lost 0 bases and J 2 bases, leaving 11 bases between the germline ends. Germline CDR1 reads SGHRS; CDR2 reads YFSETQ. Here the CDR3 DNA reads TGCGCCAGCAGCTTGGAGGCCCTAAAACAAGAGACCCAGTACTTC. Translation gives CASSLEALKQETQYF.

The rearrangement links TRBV2 to TRBJ2-1, with D unclear. CDR1 is SNHLY, CDR2 FYNNEI, per germline. This CDR3 spans 13 amino acids. Deletions cut 8 bases from V and 0 bases from J, with 8 bases between. CDR3 in amino acids: CASESPSYNEQFF. CDR3 sequence (DNA): TGTGCCAGCGAGTCCCCCTCCTACAATGAGCAGTTCTTC.

The CDR3 loop reads CASSPYWEAGISTDTQYF. CDR3 in DNA: TGTGCCAGCAGCCCCTACTGGGAGGCGGGCATTAGCACAGATACGCAGTATTTT. This chain links TRBV9 with TRBJ2-3; D is possibly TRBD2 (6 bases). CDR1 is SGDLS and CDR2 is YYNGEE in the germline V gene. The CDR3 spans 18 residues. V gave up 4 bases and J gave up 0 bases, with 21 bases separating them.

The DNA for the CDR3 is TGCAGCGTTGCCCCCCCCGGGGCAGGAGATACGCAGTATTTT. Protein sequence: CSVAPPGAGDTQYF. V gene TRBV29-1 combines with J gene TRBJ2-3, with D perhaps TRBD1 or TRBD2 (5 bases each). The CDR3 runs to 14 residues. V gave up 4 bases and J gave up 5 bases, with 16 bases separating them. Germline-derived CDR1 and CDR2 are SQVTM and ANQGSEA.

This clonotype appeared a single time. Germline is not matched at one junction end, which may reflect a read error. V is TRBV7-6 and J is TRBJ2-1; TRBD1 matches at 7 bases. The CDR3 spans 13 residues. Germline V gene data show CDR1 as SGHVS and CDR2 as FNYEAQ. For the CDR3, the DNA is TGTACCAGCAGCGATACAGGGGTTAATGAGCAGTTCTTC. As protein: CTSSDTGVNEQFF.

Only one count was recorded for this clonotype. This chain connects TRBV10-3 to TRBJ2-5, with 12 bases lining up with TRBD2. CDR1 ENHRY and CDR2 SYGVKD come from the germline V gene. This CDR3 has 13 amino acids. V lost 7 bases and J lost 11; bases outside the gene matches: 8. CDR3 nucleotide sequence: TGTGCCATCACTAGCGGGGGGGGTAATGAGCAGTACTTC. Its translation is CAITSGGGNEQYF.

Only one count was recorded for this clonotype. This sequence joins TRBV20-1 and TRBJ2-7, with 10 bases fitting TRBD2. This CDR3 has 15 residues. Trimming removed 2 bases from V and 4 bases from J; junction bases left unmatched: 8. Germline CDR1 and CDR2: DFQATT and SNEGSKA (reference sequence). CDR3 loop: CSARLPLAGSYEQYF. In nucleotides, the CDR3 is TGCAGTGCTAGACTCCCACTAGCGGGGAGTTACGAGCAGTACTTC.

The V gene is TRBV12-3 or TRBV12-4, the J gene TRBJ2-1; D unclear. The CDR3 contains 15 residues. The V end lost 5 bases, the J end lost 6 bases, and 17 bases lay between the germline ends. The CDR3: CASSIMWSGVNEQFF. DNA for the CDR3: TGTGCCAGCAGTATAATGTGGAGTGGGGTCAATGAGCAGTTCTTC.

This chain uses TRBV3-1 with TRBJ2-3; 11 bases are a match to TRBD2. CDR3 length equals 16 residues. Trimming took 4 bases from V and 6 from J; bases not matched to a gene: 9. Per germline, CDR1 LGHDT and CDR2 YNNKEL (reference sequence). The CDR3: CASSPSTSGMRDTQYF. CDR3 DNA: TGTGCCAGCAGCCCTTCGACTAGCGGGATGAGGGATACGCAGTATTTT.

This chain connects TRBV28 to TRBJ2-1, with D perhaps TRBD2 (5 bases). CDR3 size: 16 residues. CDR1 is MDHEN and CDR2 is SYDVKM in the germline V gene. V was shortened by 5 bases and J by 3 bases, with 17 bases between the two germline ends. The CDR3 region has the DNA TGTGCCAGCAGTCCGGCGCAGCGGAACCTCTACAATGAGCAGTTCTTC. Protein product: CASSPAQRNLYNEQFF.

The chain employs TRBV20-1 and TRBJ2-1, with 7 bases that match TRBD2. In germline, CDR1 is DFQATT, CDR2 SNEGSKA (reference sequence). With 0 bases clipped from V and 4 bases from J, the junction kept 3 bases outside the gene matches. The CDR3 has 14 residues. The CDR3 region is CSARDPAGYNEQFF. Written as DNA, the CDR3 is TGCAGTGCTAGAGATCCAGCGGGATACAATGAGCAGTTCTTC.

This chain joins TRBV6-1 and TRBJ1-2; 8 nucleotides line up with TRBD1. The CDR3 spans 17 residues. V shed 2 bases, J shed 4 bases, and the junction held 12 bases outside the gene matches. Germline V CDR1 and CDR2: MNHNS, SASEGT. The CDR3 DNA is TGTGCCAGCAGTGAACCCTACCGCCTGACAGGGGCCTATGGCTACACCTTC. Translating gives CASSEPYRLTGAYGYTF.

This clonotype was recorded at least ten times. The chain uses TRBV20-1 and TRBJ2-7, with 7 bases matching TRBD2. Trimming took 0 bases from V and 9 from J; bases not matched to a gene: 11. The CDR3 runs 14 residues. Per the germline V gene, CDR1 is DFQATT and CDR2 is SNEGSKA (reference sequence). The CDR3 loop is CSARDGERDVTQYF. CDR3 nucleotide sequence: TGCAGTGCTAGAGATGGGGAGCGGGACGTCACGCAGTACTTC.

This clonotype has only a few counts. The rearrangement links TRBV20-1 to TRBJ2-2; 9 bases align to TRBD2. Germline-derived CDR1 and CDR2 are DFQATT and SNEGSKA (reference sequence). This CDR3 has 14 amino acids. V lost 6 bases to trimming and J lost 5 bases; unmatched junction nucleotides: 7. The CDR3 DNA is TGCAGTGCCTATCAGCGGGGGGCGACCGGGGAGCTGTTTTTT. Its protein product is CSAYQRGATGELFF.

V usage is TRBV7-9 and J usage is TRBJ2-5; D ambiguous. Trimming left V 1 base short and J 5 bases short, with 11 bases between. CDR1 and CDR2 from the germline V gene are SEHNR and FQNEAQ (reference sequence). This CDR3 region has 14 residues. Here the CDR3 DNA reads TGTGCCAGCAGCTTAGGGTCAGCGTACGAGACCCAGTACTTC. It yields the protein CASSLGSAYETQYF.

This clonotype was detected a few times. The chain links TRBV7-9 to TRBJ2-5; D is unclear. CDR1 is SEHNR, CDR2 FQNEAQ, per germline (reference sequence). This CDR3 spans 14 amino acids. Trimming took 8 bases from V and 1 from J, leaving 14 bases between them. CDR3 nucleotides: TGTGCCAGCGACCTTCTGGGCCTCCAAGAGACCCAGTACTTC. This gives the protein CASDLLGLQETQYF.

The chain links TRBV6-2 or TRBV6-3 to TRBJ2-6; D call uncertain. The germline V gene encodes CDR1 MNHEY and CDR2 SVGEGT. Trimming removed 1 base from V and 0 bases from J, with 4 bases in between. The CDR3 sequence is 15 residues long. Here the CDR3 DNA reads TGTGCCAGCAGTTACTTGTTCTCTGGGGCCAACGTCCTGACTTTC. Protein: CASSYLFSGANVLTF.

This clonotype was counted a few times. This chain joins TRBV7-9 and TRBJ2-3; the D call may be TRBD1 or TRBD2 (7 bases each). The V gene's germline CDR1 is SEHNR and CDR2 FQNEAQ (reference sequence). CDR3 length equals 16 residues. Between the trimmed V and J ends, which lost 3 bases and 2 bases, there was a span of 15 bases. DNA of the CDR3: TGTGCCAGCAGCTTTCAGGGGGGGGACCCCACAGATACGCAGTATTTT. Translation: CASSFQGGDPTDTQYF.

In regard to this clonotype: An end of the junction does not agree with germline; a read error may underlie this. V and J are TRBV20-1 and TRBJ1-6, with a possible D match to TRBD1 (5 bases). The CDR3 consists of 15 residues. Per germline, CDR1 DFQATT and CDR2 SNEGSKA (reference sequence). The CDR3 protein is CSARGENGANSPLHF. The CDR3 DNA sequence: TGCAGTGCTAGAGGGGAGAACGGGGCTAATTCACCTCTCCACTTT.

The chain is built from TRBV3-1 and TRBJ1-1; TRBD1 is a possible D gene (5 bases). V dropped 1 base and J dropped 0 bases, with 12 bases sitting between them. The CDR3 runs 16 residues. Germline CDR1 LGHDT, CDR2 YNNKEL (reference sequence). CDR3 region: CASSQGFAGLNTEAFF. DNA for the CDR3: TGTGCCAGCAGCCAAGGGTTCGCAGGGCTGAACACTGAAGCTTTCTTT.